The rows below give T cell receptor beta chains drawn from one sample of a study of shared clonotypes between healthy human individuals. Data came from immunoSEQ multiplex PCR; TCRdb stores just in-frame clones and leaves some out. The table lists about 510,000 clones, 75% to 80% of them singletons, with about 12% in the top ten. The sample consisted of PBMCs. The receptors were sampled from a woman aged 40 to 50 in good health. Some clones in this sample may be carry-over from other donors' samples. Each CDR3 is given with its conserved first and last residue. Each record gives: J gene, D gene, CDR3 length, clone size, V gene, CDR3 protein, CDR3 DNA. A D gene is named only where the DNA matches it firmly. The size of a clone is reported for some rows only, either as once, few or many, or as a class for expanded clones.

>TRBJ1-2|NA|12|NA|TRBV29-1
CSVERQHYGYTF
TGCAGCGTTGAGAGGCAGCACTATGGCTACACCTTC
>TRBJ2-1|TRBD2|13|NA|TRBV7-6
CASSLGLENEQFF
TGTGCCAGCAGCTTGGGACTAGAAAATGAGCAGTTCTTC
>TRBJ2-7|NA|14|few|TRBV27
CASSLGQHASEQYF
TGTGCCAGCAGTTTAGGACAACATGCGTCCGAGCAGTACTTC
>TRBJ2-7|NA|14|NA|TRBV5-4
CASSLEGSSYEQYF
TGTGCCAGCAGCTTGGAGGGATCCTCCTACGAGCAGTACTTC
>TRBJ1-2|NA|13|NA|TRBV7-2
CASSPPGGYGYTF
TGTGCCAGCAGCCCCCCCGGGGGGTATGGCTACACCTTC
>TRBJ2-3|TRBD1|15|NA|TRBV6-1
CASSFGQGSADTQYF
TGTGCCAGCAGCTTCGGACAGGGGAGCGCAGATACGCAGTATTTT
>TRBJ2-7|NA|14|NA|TRBV28
CASSQTGNSYEQYF
TGTGCCAGCAGCCAAACAGGTAATTCCTACGAGCAGTACTTC
>TRBJ1-2|NA|8|NA|TRBV20-1
CSGGRYTF
TGCAGCGGTGGACGGTACACCTTC
>TRBJ2-3|TRBD1|16|NA|TRBV6-1
CASSEIGTDNTDTQYF
TGTGCCAGCAGTGAAATTGGGACAGACAACACAGATACGCAGTATTTT
>TRBJ2-7|TRBD1|13|NA|TRBV15
CATSNEGAAEQYF
TGTGCCACCAGCAACGAGGGGGCCGCCGAGCAGTACTTC
>TRBJ1-5|NA|13|few|TRBV28
CASSFDGDQPQHF
TGTGCCAGCAGTTTTGATGGGGATCAGCCCCAGCATTTT
>TRBJ2-7|NA|13|NA|TRBV27
CASSQDRGHEQYF
TGTGCCAGCAGCCAGGACCGCGGCCACGAGCAGTACTTC
>TRBJ2-7|TRBD1|14|NA|TRBV6-1
CASSATGGGYEQYF
TGTGCCAGCAGCGCAACAGGGGGCGGGTACGAGCAGTACTTC
>TRBJ1-4|NA|14|NA|TRBV27
CASSLGAPYEKLFF
TGTGCCAGCAGTTTAGGAGCTCCTTATGAAAAACTGTTTTTT
>TRBJ2-5|NA|13|NA|TRBV18
CASSPGAEETQYF
TGTGCCAGCTCACCAGGCGCAGAAGAGACCCAGTACTTC
>TRBJ2-2|NA|13|once|TRBV27
CASSLSGTGELFF
TGTGCCAGCAGTTTATCAGGAACCGGGGAGCTGTTTTTT
>TRBJ1-1|NA|16|NA|TRBV21-1
CASSKVMGGRSTEAFF
TGTGCCAGCAGCAAAGTGATGGGAGGAAGGAGCACTGAAGCTTTCTTT
>TRBJ2-5|NA|15|NA|TRBV5-1
CASSLVGSGPLEQYF
TGCGCCAGCAGCTTGGTGGGTAGCGGCCCCTTGGAGCAGTACTTC
>TRBJ2-1|NA|10|NA|TRBV20-1
CSAREARTVF
TGCAGTGCTAGAGAGGCTCGGACAGTCTTC
>TRBJ2-1|TRBD2|20|NA|TRBV4-2
CASSQDPGPGTGGRGDEQFF
TGTGCCAGCAGCCAAGATCCGGGACCAGGGACTGGCGGGAGGGGGGATGAGCAGTTCTTC
>TRBJ2-7|NA|16|once|TRBV6-6
CASSKQQGNSGYEQYF
TGTGCCAGCAGTAAACAGCAGGGGAATAGCGGCTACGAGCAGTACTTC
>TRBJ2-3|NA|14|NA|TRBV7-9
CASSFGTGTDTQYF
TGTGCCAGCAGCTTCGGAACAGGCACAGATACGCAGTATTTT
>TRBJ2-7|TRBD2|15|NA|TRBV5-4
CASSSAASGLYEQYF
TGTGCCAGCAGCTCGGCAGCTAGCGGGCTCTACGAGCAGTACTTC
>TRBJ2-3|TRBD2|14|NA|TRBV5-1
CASSHSGTTDTQYF
TGCGCCAGCAGCCATAGCGGGACCACAGATACGCAGTATTTT
>TRBJ1-2|NA|14|NA|TRBV11-2
CASSLAMPGWGYTF
TGTGCCAGCAGCTTAGCCATGCCCGGATGGGGCTACACCTTC
>TRBJ1-4|NA|18|NA|TRBV5-1
CASSLAPKQGTTNEKLFF
TGCGCCAGCAGCTTGGCCCCCAAACAGGGAACAACTAATGAAAAACTGTTTTTT
>TRBJ2-2|NA|16|NA|TRBV11-3
CASSLRGPANTGELFF
TGTGCCAGCAGCTTACGAGGACCAGCTAACACCGGGGAGCTGTTTTTT
>TRBJ2-7|NA|15|NA|TRBV28
CASSLGGGGAEEQYF
TGTGCCAGCAGTTTAGGTGGAGGGGGCGCGGAAGAGCAGTACTTC
>TRBJ1-2|TRBD1|14|NA|TRBV27
CASRDRVVFSGYTF
TGTGCCAGCAGAGACAGGGTAGTCTTTTCGGGCTACACCTTC
>TRBJ2-2|NA|17|NA|TRBV9
CASSVAGAGTNTGELFF
TGTGCCAGCAGCGTGGCTGGGGCAGGGACCAACACCGGGGAGCTGTTTTTT
>TRBJ1-4|TRBD1|14|NA|TRBV27
CATSVGTGPEKLFF
TGTGCCACCTCCGTCGGGACAGGGCCTGAAAAACTGTTTTTT
>TRBJ2-5|TRBD2|15|NA|TRBV27
CASSLMAGGAGTQYF
TGTGCCAGCAGTTTAATGGCGGGAGGGGCCGGGACCCAGTACTTC
>TRBJ2-7|NA|15|NA|TRBV7-2
CASSQRASSLYEQYF
TGTGCCAGCAGTCAGCGGGCCTCATCCCTCTACGAGCAGTACTTC
>TRBJ2-7|TRBD2|16|NA|TRBV10-3
CAISAAGGGGAYEQYF
TGTGCCATCAGTGCGGCGGGAGGAGGTGGAGCCTACGAGCAGTACTTC
>TRBJ1-4|TRBD1|15|few|TRBV2
CANTRTRQGGEKLFF
TGTGCCAACACCCGTACTCGACAGGGTGGGGAAAAACTGTTTTTT
>TRBJ1-1|TRBD1|15|NA|TRBV5-4
CASSAGTGGLLEAFF
TGTGCCAGCAGCGCTGGGACAGGGGGCTTGTTAGAAGCTTTCTTT
>TRBJ2-1|NA|12|NA|TRBV29-1
CSGGFGHNEQFF
TGCAGCGGAGGGTTTGGGCACAATGAGCAGTTCTTC
>TRBJ2-1|NA|16|NA|TRBV7-9
CASSFAGGGPYNEQFF
TGTGCCAGCAGCTTTGCAGGGGGGGGACCCTACAATGAGCAGTTCTTC
>TRBJ2-5|NA|16|NA|TRBV11-1
CASSGRGTEFVETQYF
TGTGCCAGCAGCGGGCGAGGGACCGAGTTTGTGGAGACCCAGTACTTC
>TRBJ1-3|NA|14|NA|TRBV13
CASSPAGQRNTIYF
TGTGCCAGCAGCCCTGCCGGGCAGAGGAACACCATATATTTT
>TRBJ2-7|TRBD2|15|NA|TRBV27
CASSLGTSGRYEQYF
TGTGCCAGCAGTTTGGGGACTAGCGGGAGATACGAGCAGTACTTC
>TRBJ2-4|NA|12|once|TRBV7-9
CASSLDRYIQYF
TGTGCCAGCAGCTTAGATCGGTACATTCAGTACTTC
>TRBJ2-1|NA|13|NA|TRBV6-5
CASSPWRDNEQFF
TGTGCCAGCAGTCCCTGGCGGGATAATGAGCAGTTCTTC
>TRBJ1-4|NA|16|NA|TRBV2
CASSEEGHGWREKLFF
TGTGCCAGCAGTGAAGAGGGACACGGATGGAGAGAAAAACTGTTTTTT
>TRBJ1-6|NA|12|NA|TRBV6-5
CASRSQGVSLHF
TGTGCCAGCAGGTCCCAAGGGGTAAGCCTCCACTTT
>TRBJ1-2|NA|14|NA|TRBV7-6
CASSPLGNRDGYTF
TGTGCCAGCAGCCCACTCGGGAACAGAGATGGCTACACCTTC
>TRBJ1-1|TRBD1|20|few|TRBV30
CAWSQNQIWGQGRMNTEAFF
TGTGCCTGGAGTCAAAATCAAATTTGGGGACAGGGGAGGATGAACACTGAAGCTTTCTTT
>TRBJ2-7|NA|10|NA|TRBV29-1
CSALGTEQYF
TGCAGCGCCCTCGGCACCGAGCAGTACTTC
>TRBJ2-3|TRBD2|16|NA|TRBV2
CASSPRTSGLADTQYF
TGTGCCAGCTCTCCTCGGACTAGCGGGTTGGCAGATACGCAGTATTTT
>TRBJ2-4|TRBD2|21|NA|TRBV6-1
CASSEEVSTLRTRGAKNIQYF
TGTGCCAGCAGTGAAGAGGTCAGTACGCTTAGGACTAGGGGAGCCAAAAACATTCAGTACTTC
>TRBJ2-1|NA|17|NA|TRBV5-1
CASSTYPGRSSYNEQFF
TGCGCCAGCAGCACCTATCCGGGACGCAGCTCCTACAATGAGCAGTTCTTC
>TRBJ1-3|NA|15|NA|TRBV18
CASSPGAGAGNTIYF
TGTGCCAGCTCACCAGGAGCAGGGGCTGGAAACACCATATATTTT
>TRBJ2-5|NA|15|NA|TRBV6-1
CASSDGGIWQETQYF
TGTGCCAGCAGTGATGGCGGGATTTGGCAAGAGACCCAGTACTTC
>TRBJ1-4|NA|13|few|TRBV25-1
CASSDFGGGKLFF
TGTGCCAGCAGTGACTTTGGGGGTGGAAAACTGTTTTTT